This T cell receptor (beta chain) was captured in a study of T cells in Graves' hyperthyroidism and ophthalmopathy. Study conclusions and caveats: Blood also showed most of the thyroid clonotypes that were expanded above 0.001. The model's output predicted ophthalmopathy at a median of roughly 6 months prior to onset.

The V end was cut by 0 bases, the J end by 5 bases, with 11 bases between. The CDR3 runs 14 residues. Germline V gene lookup returns CDR1 SGHRS and CDR2 YFSETQ. Amplified TCR beta CDR3 regions derived from RNA transcripts. Primed by the HTBI set, a first-round RT-PCR was run on the TCR CDR3. TCRdb re-called the multiplex PCR reads through MiXCR, storing one row per CDR3 protein. The sample lists about 350,000 distinct CDR3 sequences, roughly 20% occurring once. The study excluded patients with uncontrolled infection, other autoimmune disease, pregnancy or lactation. Together with thyroid ultrasound, orbital computed tomography, serum thyroxine and TRAb, clinical symptoms were used for diagnoses. This clonotype has ten or more counts. Its antigen remains unidentified.

The V gene is TRBV5-1, the J gene TRBJ1-1, with D tentatively TRBD1 (6 bases). Sequenced input: blood. The receptor's source is a woman aged 40 to 49 with Graves' ophthalmopathy. CDR3 DNA sequence: TGCGCCAGCAGCTTGGAAGGGGGGCTGACTGAAGCTTTCTTT. This encodes CASSLEGGLTEAFF.